The next 3 T cell receptor beta chains were all read from a single sample in a study of vaccination effects on CD4 cells after COVID-19. TCRdb keeps only in-frame clones here, not all; method: immunoSEQ multiplex PCR. The table lists approximately 40,000 clones, roughly 82% of them singletons. Cultured cells yielded isolated CD4+ T cells after 10 days. Antigens of these TCRs are unknown. Sequenced material: CD4+ T cells from PBMCs cultured without peptide, taken before COVID-19 vaccination. These receptors all stem from a human donor who received a COVID-19 vaccine.

The gene calls are TRBV4-3 and TRBJ1-2, with 8 bases matching TRBD1. J gave up 4 bases and V 4 bases, and 8 bases lay outside the gene matches. CDR1 and CDR2 from the germline V gene are LGHNA and YSLEER. This CDR3 is built from 15 residues. CDR3 in amino acids: CASSPIQGAGYGYTF. CDR3 coding DNA: TGCGCCAGCAGCCCTATCCAGGGGGCTGGCTATGGCTACACCTTC.

The chain employs TRBV12-5 and TRBJ1-6, with 7 bases matching TRBD1. CDR1 is LGHNT and CDR2 is FRNRAP in the germline V gene. V lost 4 bases and J lost 7; bases outside the gene matches: 4. The CDR3 has 14 amino acids. CDR3 coding DNA: TGTGCTAGTGGTTGGGACAGTTCAAATTCACCCCTCCACTTT. This codes for CASGWDSSNSPLHF.

The chain has TRBV15 and TRBJ2-5; D remains ambiguous. Germline CDR1 and CDR2: LNHNV and YYDKDF (reference sequence). Trimming removed 6 bases at V and 5 bases at J, with 13 bases between. This CDR3 spans 13 amino acids. The CDR3 region is CATSVGLRETQYF. The CDR3 DNA sequence: TGTGCCACCAGTGTGGGGTTGAGGGAGACCCAGTACTTC. Full variable domain (missing parts from reference TRBV15 and TRBJ2-5): DAMVIQNPRYQVTQFGKPVTLSCSQTLNHNVMYWYQQKSSQAPKLLFHYYDKDFNNEADTPDNFQSRRPNTSFCFLDIRSPGLGDTAMYLCATSVGLRETQYFGPGTRLLVL.